This T cell receptor (beta chain) originates from a study of blood T cells in healthy people across ages. The authors ran a second PCR of 7 to 11 cycles using a sample-barcoded 5' primer and a J-beta primer mix. Each CDR3 protein is one row after TCRdb ran MiXCR on the 5' RACE reads. Of about 1.6 million distinct CDR3 sequences listed, around 36% are singletons. Every sample yielded at least 6.5 million isolated PBMCs. Per sample, extraction of total RNA gave at least 6 micrograms in every case. The sample comprised blood. The receptor comes from a woman aged 30 to 39 in good health.

The CDR3 sequence: CASSRTSGRAQDTQYF. The CDR3, as DNA: TGTGCCAGCAGCCGGACTAGCGGGAGGGCGCAAGATACGCAGTATTTT. The chain combines TRBV6-5 with TRBJ2-3; 15 nucleotides line up with TRBD2. V lost 6 bases and J lost 5; bases outside the gene matches: 6. This CDR3 has 16 residues. Germline V gene sequence: CDR1 MNHEY, CDR2 SVGAGI.